Presented here are 16 T cell receptor beta chains from one specimen sequenced in a study of T cell responses to AZD1222 COVID-19 vaccine. The protocol was immunoSEQ multiplex PCR, while the TCRdb copy is restricted to in-frame clones and leaves out a portion. The sample lists about 150,000 clones, roughly nine tenths occurring once. The input for sequencing was peripheral blood, taken on day 0 of AZD1222 vaccination. The receptors here all came from an adult in good health.

As to this clone: Other DNA sequences in this sample translate to the same CDR3. The chain has TRBV7-3 and TRBJ1-1; D gene ambiguous. The CDR3 has 14 residues. CDR1 and CDR2 (germline): SGHTA, FQGTGA. V gave up 2 bases and J gave up 1 base, with 8 bases separating them. CDR3 nucleotide sequence: TGTGCCAGCAGCTTATCCCCAGGGAACACTGAAGCTTTCTTT. Its protein is CASSLSPGNTEAFF.

V is TRBV28 and J is TRBJ1-1; 9 bases align to TRBD1. This CDR3 region has 15 residues. CDR1 MDHEN and CDR2 SYDVKM come from the germline V gene. With 3 bases clipped from V and 11 bases from J, the junction kept 13 bases outside the gene matches. The CDR3: CASSFVPGQGSGAFF. CDR3 bases: TGTGCCAGCAGTTTCGTCCCGGGACAGGGATCGGGCGCTTTCTTT.

There are many counts of this clone. This chain uses TRBV6-1 with TRBJ2-6; TRBD1 is a possible D gene (6 bases). Looked up from germline, CDR1 is MNHNS and CDR2 is SASEGT. The CDR3 consists of 15 residues. V lost 2 bases and J 2 bases, leaving 7 bases between the germline ends. The CDR3, as DNA: TGTGCCAGCAGTGAATCAGGGGCTGGGGCCAACGTCCTGACTTTC. This encodes CASSESGAGANVLTF.

This clone was observed a single time. The chain employs TRBV7-9 and TRBJ2-2, with 7 bases lining up with TRBD1. The trim removed 6 bases at V and 6 bases at J, leaving 7 bases unmatched. The CDR3 runs to 14 residues. CDR1 and CDR2 from the germline V gene are SEHNR and FQNEAQ (reference sequence). CDR3 in amino acids: CASSYRGGSGELFF. The CDR3 DNA reads TGTGCCAGCAGTTACAGGGGTGGGTCCGGGGAGCTGTTTTTT. Based on the CDR3 plus reference TRBV7-9 and TRBJ2-2, the full variable domain is DTGVSQNPRHKITKRGQNVTFRCDPISEHNRLYWYRQTLGQGPEFLTYFQNEAQLEKSRLLSDRFSAERPKGSFSTLEIQRTEQGDSAMYLCASSYRGGSGELFFGEGSRLTVL.

V usage is TRBV29-1 and J usage is TRBJ2-5, with D uncertain. The germline V gene encodes CDR1 SQVTM and CDR2 ANQGSEA. V lost 7 bases and J 5 bases, leaving 14 bases between the germline ends. The CDR3 length is 12 residues. The CDR3 DNA reads as TGCAGCGGGTCTGGCGGTGGCGAGACCCAGTACTTC. It is translated as CSGSGGGETQYF.

This clone was seen once. The junction shows a germline mismatch at one end, possibly a read error. V usage is TRBV11-2 and J usage is TRBJ2-7; weak D call: TRBD1 (6 bases). This CDR3 contains 11 residues. CDR1 is SGHAT and CDR2 is FQNNGV in the germline V gene. CDR3 coding DNA: TGTGCCAGCAGCCAAGATCGACAGGTGCTTTTC. Amino acid sequence: CASSQDRQVLF.

The chain joins TRBV5-1 to TRBJ2-3; D is undetermined. V was cut by 2 bases and J by 3 bases, with 10 bases left in between. The CDR3 covers 14 residues. CDR1 SGHRS and CDR2 YFSETQ come from the germline V gene. The CDR3 loop is CASSFQTETDTQYF. Written as DNA, the CDR3 is TGCGCCAGCAGCTTCCAGACTGAAACAGATACGCAGTATTTT. Complete variable domain (other parts from reference TRBV5-1 and TRBJ2-3): KAGVTQTPRYLIKTRGQQVTLSCSPISGHRSVSWYQQTPGQGLQFLFEYFSETQRNKGNFPGRFSGRQFSNSRSEMNVSTLELGDSALYLCASSFQTETDTQYFGPGTRLTVL.

The V call is TRBV7-9, the J call TRBJ2-1; 7 bases match TRBD2. Germline V gene data show CDR1 as SEHNR and CDR2 as FQNEAQ (reference sequence). Trimming took 4 bases from V and 9 from J; bases not matched to a gene: 12. The CDR3 consists of 15 residues. CDR3: CASSSTSAGDREQFF. The CDR3 coding sequence is TGTGCCAGCAGCTCAACTAGCGCCGGAGATCGTGAGCAGTTCTTC.

V usage is TRBV5-6 and J usage is TRBJ1-2; D is perhaps TRBD1 (5 bases). This CDR3 region has 15 residues. V lost 3 bases and J lost 1, with 13 bases in between. Germline V gene lookup returns CDR1 SGHDT and CDR2 YYEEEE. In nucleotides, the CDR3 is TGTGCCAGCAGCTGGGACGGAGGAAATAACTATGGCTACACCTTC. Its protein is CASSWDGGNNYGYTF.

The chain employs TRBV3-1 (or the pseudogene TRBV3-2) and TRBJ1-6; D is unresolved. This CDR3 has 13 amino acids. The germline V gene has CDR1 LGHDT and CDR2 YNNKEL (reference sequence). V was shortened by 1 base and J by 7 bases, with 5 bases between the two germline ends. In DNA form, the CDR3 reads TGTGCCAGCAGCCAAGCGCTCAATTCACCCCTCCACTTT. Protein sequence: CASSQALNSPLHF.

The chain joins TRBV3-1 (or the pseudogene TRBV3-2) to TRBJ1-5, with D possibly matching TRBD1 (5 bases). Trimming shortened V by 1 base and J by 4 bases, and 5 bases separated the two germline ends. CDR3 length equals 13 residues. The germline CDR1 and CDR2 sequences are LGHDT and YNNKEL (reference sequence). Here the CDR3 DNA reads TGTGCCAGCAGCCAAGGGGGGAATCAGCCCCAGCATTTT. This codes for CASSQGGNQPQHF.

The CDR3 loop is CASKVRQGTGQPQHF. CDR3 nucleotide sequence: TGTGCCAGTAAGGTTCGACAGGGTACGGGTCAGCCCCAGCATTTT. This chain joins TRBV19 and TRBJ1-5; 7 bases agree with TRBD1. V shed 7 bases, J shed 6 bases, and the junction held 12 bases outside the gene matches. The germline V gene has CDR1 LNHDA and CDR2 SQIVND (reference sequence). The CDR3 has 15 amino acids. Full variable domain (missing parts from reference TRBV19 and TRBJ1-5): DGGITQSPKYLFRKEGQNVTLSCEQNLNHDAMYWYRQDPGQGLRLIYYSQIVNDFQKGDIAEGYSVSREKKESFPLTVTSAQKNPTAFYLCASKVRQGTGQPQHFGDGTRLSIL.

The gene calls are TRBV5-1 and TRBJ2-7; either TRBD1 or TRBD2 may supply D (5 bases each). Trimming left V 4 bases short and J 3 bases short, with 14 bases between. The CDR3 spans 14 residues. Germline loops: CDR1 SGHRS, CDR2 YFSETQ. CDR3 sequence (DNA): TGCGCCAGCAGCGTGGGGACGGCAAACTACGAGCAGTACTTC. It encodes CASSVGTANYEQYF.

This rearrangement joins TRBV2 to TRBJ1-6, with D uncertain. The V end was cut by 2 bases, the J end by 5 bases, with 10 bases between. The V gene's germline CDR1 is SNHLY and CDR2 FYNNEI. This CDR3 is 15 amino acids long. CDR3 region: CASSEWGSNNSPLHF. CDR3 in DNA: TGTGCCAGCAGTGAATGGGGTAGCAATAATTCACCCCTCCACTTT.

This sequence joins TRBV4-1 and TRBJ2-1; 8 nucleotides agree with TRBD2. The germline V gene has CDR1 MGHRA and CDR2 YSYEKL. This CDR3 has 16 amino acids. V was pared by 2 bases and J by 2 bases, with 5 bases of the junction left unmatched. The CDR3 bases are TGCGCCAGCAGCCAACAGACTAGCGCCACCTACAATGAGCAGTTCTTC. Residues: CASSQQTSATYNEQFF.

This chain connects TRBV10-2 to TRBJ1-4, with 7 bases that match TRBD1. Per the germline V gene, CDR1 is WSHSY and CDR2 is SAAADI. CDR3 length equals 14 residues. V lost 6 bases, J lost 4 bases, and 5 bases stayed unmatched. This CDR3 is CASSRDSFNEKLFF. CDR3 nucleotide sequence: TGCGCCAGCAGCCGGGACAGTTTTAATGAAAAACTGTTTTTT.